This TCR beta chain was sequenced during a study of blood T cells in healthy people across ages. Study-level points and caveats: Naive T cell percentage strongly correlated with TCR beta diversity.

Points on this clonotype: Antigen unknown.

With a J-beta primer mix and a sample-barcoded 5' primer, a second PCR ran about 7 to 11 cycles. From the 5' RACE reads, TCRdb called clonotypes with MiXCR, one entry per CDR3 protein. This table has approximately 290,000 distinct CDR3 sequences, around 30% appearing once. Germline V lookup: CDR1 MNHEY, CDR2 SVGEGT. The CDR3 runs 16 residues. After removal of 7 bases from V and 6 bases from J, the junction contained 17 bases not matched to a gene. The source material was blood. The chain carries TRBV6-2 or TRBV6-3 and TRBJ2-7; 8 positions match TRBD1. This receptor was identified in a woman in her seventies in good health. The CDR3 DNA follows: TGTGCCAGCACTGAAGCTGGGACAGGTCCCCGTCGCGAGCAGTACTTC. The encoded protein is CASTEAGTGPRREQYF.